The present TCR beta chain was sequenced within a study of T cell responses to AZD1222 COVID-19 vaccine. In the case of this clone: As yet, its antigen is unknown.

The study, taken as a whole, reports: Researchers took repertoire samples only after the peak T cell response had come.

V lost 6 bases and J 0 bases, leaving 18 bases between the germline ends. Germline assignment: CDR1 SGHTA and CDR2 FQGNSA. The length of the CDR3 is 18 residues. The table came from immunoSEQ multiplex PCR; TCRdb's copy has only in-frame clones and leaves some out. The sample carries around 120,000 clones, 70% to 90% recorded once. The sample was peripheral blood, taken on day 0 of MenACWY control vaccination. This TCR was recovered from an adult in good health. J is TRBJ2-6 and V is TRBV7-2; D not resolved. CDR3 nucleotide sequence: TGTGCCAGCAGTCTTATGGGCTTGTTACACTCTGGGGCCAACGTCCTGACTTTC. Protein: CASSLMGLLHSGANVLTF.